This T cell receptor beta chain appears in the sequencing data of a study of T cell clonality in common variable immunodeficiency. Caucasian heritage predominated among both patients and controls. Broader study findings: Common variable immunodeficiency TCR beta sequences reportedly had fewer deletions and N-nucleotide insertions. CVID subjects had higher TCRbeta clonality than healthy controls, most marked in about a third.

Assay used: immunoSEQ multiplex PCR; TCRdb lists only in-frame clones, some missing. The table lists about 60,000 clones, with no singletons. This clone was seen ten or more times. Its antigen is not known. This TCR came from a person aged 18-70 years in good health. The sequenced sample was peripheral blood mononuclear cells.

CDR3 protein: CATSPGAYEQYF. Incomplete CDR3 DNA: TGTGCCACCAGCCCCGGGGCCTACGAG. The gene calls are TRBV2 and TRBJ2-7; weak D call: TRBD2 (5 bases). The read ends 3 residues shy of where the CDR3 ends; the end is completed using the germline J gene. V was cut by 10 bases and J by 2 bases, with 12 bases left in between. The CDR3 is 12 residues long. The V gene's germline CDR1 is SNHLY and CDR2 FYNNEI.